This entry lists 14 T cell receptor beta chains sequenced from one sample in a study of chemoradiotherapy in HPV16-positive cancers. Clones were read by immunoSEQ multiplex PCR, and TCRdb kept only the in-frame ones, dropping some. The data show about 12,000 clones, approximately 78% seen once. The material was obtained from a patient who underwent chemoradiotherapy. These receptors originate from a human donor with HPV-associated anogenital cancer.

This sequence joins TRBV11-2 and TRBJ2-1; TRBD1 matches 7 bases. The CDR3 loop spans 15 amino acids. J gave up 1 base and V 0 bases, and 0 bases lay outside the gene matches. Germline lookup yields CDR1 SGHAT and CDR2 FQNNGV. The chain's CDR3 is CASSLEQGSYNEQFF. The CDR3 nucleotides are TGTGCCAGCAGCTTAGAACAGGGGTCCTACAATGAGCAGTTCTTC.

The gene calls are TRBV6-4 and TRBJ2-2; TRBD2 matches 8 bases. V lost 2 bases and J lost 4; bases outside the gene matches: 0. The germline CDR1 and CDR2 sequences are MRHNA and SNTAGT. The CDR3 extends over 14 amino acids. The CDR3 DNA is TGTGCCAGCAGTGACGGGACTAGCACCGGGGAGCTGTTTTTT. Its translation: CASSDGTSTGELFF.

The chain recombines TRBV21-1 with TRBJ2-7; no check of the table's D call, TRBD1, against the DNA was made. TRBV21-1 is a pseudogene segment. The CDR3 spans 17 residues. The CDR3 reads CASSKMDIRLRSYEQYF. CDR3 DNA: TGTGCCAGCAGCAAAATGGATATCAGGCTTCGATCCTACGAGCAGTACTTC.

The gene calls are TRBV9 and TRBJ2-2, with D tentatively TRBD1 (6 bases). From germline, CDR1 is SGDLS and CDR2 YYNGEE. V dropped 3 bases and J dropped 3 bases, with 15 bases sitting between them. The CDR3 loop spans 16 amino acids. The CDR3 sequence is CASSATTGYYTGELFF. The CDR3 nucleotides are TGTGCCAGCAGCGCTACGACAGGTTACTACACCGGGGAGCTGTTTTTT. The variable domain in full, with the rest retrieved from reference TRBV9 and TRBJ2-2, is DSGVTQTPKHLITATGQRVTLRCSPRSGDLSVYWYQQSLDQGLQFLIQYYNGEERAKGNILERFSAQQFPDLHSELNLSSLELGDSALYFCASSATTGYYTGELFFGEGSRLTVL.

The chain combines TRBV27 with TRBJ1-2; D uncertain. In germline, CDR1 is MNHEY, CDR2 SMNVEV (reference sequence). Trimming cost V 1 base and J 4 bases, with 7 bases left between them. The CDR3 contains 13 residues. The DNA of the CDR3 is TGTGCCAGCAGTTTATTAGGGTCCTATGGCTACACCTTC. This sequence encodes CASSLLGSYGYTF.

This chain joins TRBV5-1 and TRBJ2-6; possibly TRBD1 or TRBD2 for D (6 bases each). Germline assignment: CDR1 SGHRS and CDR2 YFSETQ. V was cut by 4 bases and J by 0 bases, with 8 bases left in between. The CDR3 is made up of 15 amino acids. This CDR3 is CASSGGGSGANVLTF. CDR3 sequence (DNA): TGCGCCAGCAGCGGAGGGGGCTCTGGGGCCAACGTCCTGACTTTC.

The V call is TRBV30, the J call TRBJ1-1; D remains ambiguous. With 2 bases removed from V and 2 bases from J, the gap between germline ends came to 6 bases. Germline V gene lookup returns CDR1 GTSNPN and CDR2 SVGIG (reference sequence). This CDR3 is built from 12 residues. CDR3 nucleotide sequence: TGTGCCTGGAGTCGGGAAAACACTGAAGCTTTCTTT. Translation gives CAWSRENTEAFF.

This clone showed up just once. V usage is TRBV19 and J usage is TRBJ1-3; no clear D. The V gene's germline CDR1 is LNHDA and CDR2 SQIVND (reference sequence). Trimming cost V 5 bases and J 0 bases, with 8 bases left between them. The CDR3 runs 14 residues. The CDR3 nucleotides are TGTGCCAGTAGTCCGGGGAACTCTGGAAACACCATATATTTT. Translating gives CASSPGNSGNTIYF.

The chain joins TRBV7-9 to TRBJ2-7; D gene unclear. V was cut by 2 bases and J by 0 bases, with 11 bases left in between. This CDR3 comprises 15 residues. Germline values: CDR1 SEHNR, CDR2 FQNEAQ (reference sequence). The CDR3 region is CASSLTPSSSYEQYF. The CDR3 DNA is TGTGCCAGCAGCTTAACCCCCAGTAGCTCCTACGAGCAGTACTTC.

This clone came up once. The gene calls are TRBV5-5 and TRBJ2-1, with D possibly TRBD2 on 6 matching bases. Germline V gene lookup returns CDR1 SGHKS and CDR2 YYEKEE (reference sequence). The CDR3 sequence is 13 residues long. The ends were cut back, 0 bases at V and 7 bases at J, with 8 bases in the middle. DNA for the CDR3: TGTGCCAGCAGCTTGGCTGGGGGGAATGAGCAGTTCTTC. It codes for CASSLAGGNEQFF.

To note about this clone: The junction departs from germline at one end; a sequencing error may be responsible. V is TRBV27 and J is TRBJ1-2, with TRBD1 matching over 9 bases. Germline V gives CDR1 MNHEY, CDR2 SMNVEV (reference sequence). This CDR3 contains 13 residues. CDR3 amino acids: CASRRTGGDPSKF. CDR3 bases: TGTGCCAGCCGACGCACAGGGGGCGACCCGTCTAAGTTC.

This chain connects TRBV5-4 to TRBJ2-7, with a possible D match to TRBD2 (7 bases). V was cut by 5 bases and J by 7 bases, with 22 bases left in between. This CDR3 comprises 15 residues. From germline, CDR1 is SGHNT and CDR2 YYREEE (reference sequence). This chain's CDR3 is CASSPPGGHLGEQYF. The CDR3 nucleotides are TGTGCCAGCAGTCCCCCCGGGGGGCACCTCGGGGAGCAGTACTTC.

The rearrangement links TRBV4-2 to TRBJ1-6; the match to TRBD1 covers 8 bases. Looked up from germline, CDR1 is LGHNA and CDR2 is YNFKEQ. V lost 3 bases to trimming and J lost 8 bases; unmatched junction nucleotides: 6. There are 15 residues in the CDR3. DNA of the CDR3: TGTGCCAGCAGCCATTCGGACAGGGACGATTCACCCCTCCACTTT. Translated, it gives CASSHSDRDDSPLHF.

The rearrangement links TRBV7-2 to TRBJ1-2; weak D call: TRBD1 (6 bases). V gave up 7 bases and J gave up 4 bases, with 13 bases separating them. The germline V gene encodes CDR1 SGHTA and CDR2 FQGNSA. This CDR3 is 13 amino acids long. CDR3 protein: CASTRQGGYGYTF. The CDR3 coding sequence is TGTGCCAGCACCCGACAAGGGGGCTATGGCTACACCTTC.